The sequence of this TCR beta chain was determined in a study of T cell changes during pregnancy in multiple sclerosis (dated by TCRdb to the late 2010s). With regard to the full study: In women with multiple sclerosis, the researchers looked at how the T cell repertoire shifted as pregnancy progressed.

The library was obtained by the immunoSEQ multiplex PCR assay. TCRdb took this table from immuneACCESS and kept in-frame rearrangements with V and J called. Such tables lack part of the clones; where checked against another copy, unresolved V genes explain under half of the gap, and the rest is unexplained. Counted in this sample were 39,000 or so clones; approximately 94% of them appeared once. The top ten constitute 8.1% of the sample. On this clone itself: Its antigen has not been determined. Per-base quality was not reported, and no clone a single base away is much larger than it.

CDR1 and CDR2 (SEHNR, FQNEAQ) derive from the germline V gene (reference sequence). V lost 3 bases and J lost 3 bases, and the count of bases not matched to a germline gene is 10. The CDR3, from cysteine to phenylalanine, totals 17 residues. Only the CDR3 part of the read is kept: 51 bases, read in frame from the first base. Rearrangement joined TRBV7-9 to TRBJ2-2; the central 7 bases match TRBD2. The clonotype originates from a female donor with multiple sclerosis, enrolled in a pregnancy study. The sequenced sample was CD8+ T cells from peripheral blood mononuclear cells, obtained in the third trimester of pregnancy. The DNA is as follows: TGTGCCAGCAGCTTTCCCACTAGCGCCACCTACACCGGGGAGCTGTTTTTT. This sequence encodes CASSFPTSATYTGELFF.